This TCR beta chain emerged from a study of T cells expressing NK-cell markers. CDR3 length: 12 amino acids. Germline CDR1 SNHLY, CDR2 FYNNEI. Beta-chain TCR cDNA was generated via 5'RACE template switching with UMIs. Using the 5' RACE reads, TCRdb records one entry per CDR3 protein without DNA. The sample features about 190,000 distinct CDR3 sequences, with roughly 21% in its top ten. This chain joins TRBV2 and TRBJ1-2. Sequenced material: blood T cells: a sorted CD56 or NKG2C T cell subset, CD4+ or CD8+ T cells, or bulk PBMC T cells (not recorded which). The source is a man aged 18 to 69 in good health. The chain's CDR3 is CASSEAGRVQTF. Supplemented by reference TRBV2 and TRBJ1-2, the full variable domain reads EPEVTQTPSHQVTQMGQEVILRCVPISNHLYFYWYRQILGQKVEFLVSFYNNEISEKSEIFDDQFSVERPDGSNFTLKIRSTKLEDSAMYFCASSEAGRVQTFGSGTRLTVV.